These 23 T cell receptor beta chains came from one sample sequenced in a study of T cells in Graves' hyperthyroidism and ophthalmopathy (dated 2019 in TCRdb). Library preparation was by multiplex PCR. The sequencing machine was an Illumina HiSeq 2000. The TCR beta CDR3 regions were amplified from the RNA transcripts. For the first round of RT-PCR on the TCR CDR3, the HTBI primer set was used together with the Qiagen OneStep RT-PCR kit. In-frame beta chains were kept once TCRdb had trimmed the public reads at Q25 with fastp and called clones with MiXCR. Each entry is one CDR3 protein sequence, shown with its most common DNA and genes. In all, the sample holds roughly 570,000 distinct CDR3 sequences, and approximately 44% of those were seen once. Around 7.7% of the sample is held by the ten biggest clonotypes. The sample taken for sequencing was peripheral blood or thyroid tissue (not recorded which). The source of these receptors is a woman under 30 with Graves' hyperthyroidism.

This clonotype has at least ten counts. V gene TRBV10-3 combines with J gene TRBJ1-6; D might be TRBD1 (6 bases). In germline, CDR1 is ENHRY, CDR2 SYGVKD. The V end lost 3 bases, the J end lost 7 bases, and 13 bases lay between the germline ends. This CDR3 is 15 amino acids long. The CDR3 sequence is CAISDLRQENSPLHF. The CDR3 DNA is TGTGCCATCAGTGACTTGAGACAGGAAAATTCACCCCTCCACTTT.

The chain recombines TRBV2 with TRBJ1-2; D may be TRBD1 (5 bases). Per germline, CDR1 SNHLY and CDR2 FYNNEI. Trimming cost V 7 bases and J 6 bases, with 12 bases left between them. The CDR3 loop spans 12 amino acids. The DNA for the CDR3 is TGTGCCAGCATGAGGGGAGGCCATGGCTACACCTTC. Protein product: CASMRGGHGYTF.

This clonotype has at least ten counts. The chain employs TRBV29-1 and TRBJ1-5, with TRBD1 matching over 8 bases. The CDR3 contains 14 residues. V was clipped by 6 bases and J by 3 bases; unmatched bases: 7. Germline CDR1 SQVTM, CDR2 ANQGSEA. As DNA, the CDR3 is TGCAGCGTGAGCACGACAGGGGCCAATCAGCCCCAGCATTTT. Translated: CSVSTTGANQPQHF. Full variable domain (missing parts from reference TRBV29-1 and TRBJ1-5): SAVISQKPSRDICQRGTSLTIQCQVDSQVTMMFWYRQQPGQSLTLIATANQGSEATYESGFVIDKFPISRPNLTFSTLTVSNMSPEDSSIYLCSVSTTGANQPQHFGDGTRLSIL.

The chain employs TRBV2 and TRBJ2-3, with 11 bases lining up with TRBD2. The junction had 18 bases not matched to a gene; V was cut back by 6 bases and J by 4 bases. CDR1 is SNHLY, CDR2 FYNNEI, per germline. There are 19 residues in the CDR3. CDR3 coding DNA: TGTGCCAGCAGAATGTGGACTAGCGGGCCGTCAGACGCCCCAGATACGCAGTATTTT. Encoded protein: CASRMWTSGPSDAPDTQYF.

This clonotype was counted ten times or more. This sequence joins TRBV6-1 and TRBJ1-1, with a possible D match to TRBD1 (6 bases). V shed 6 bases and J shed 4 bases, with 15 bases lying between them. The CDR3 totals 14 residues. Germline values: CDR1 MNHNS, CDR2 SASEGT. In DNA, the CDR3 is TGTGCCAGCAGCCATCTGGGGGCTCGCACTGAAGCTTTCTTT. This encodes CASSHLGARTEAFF.

The chain joins TRBV12-3 or TRBV12-4 to TRBJ2-7; 9 bases map to TRBD1. J lost 13 bases, V lost 3 bases, and 10 bases had no gene match. This CDR3 contains 13 residues. Here the CDR3 reads CASSFQGQGSPYF. The CDR3 coding sequence is TGTGCCAGCAGTTTTCAGGGACAGGGATCACCCTACTTC.

This rearrangement joins TRBV24-1 to TRBJ1-2; 8 bases map to TRBD1. CDR3 length: 10 amino acids. Germline-derived CDR1 and CDR2 are KGHDR and SFDVKD. V shed 12 bases, J shed 7 bases, and the junction held 3 bases outside the gene matches. CDR3: CASGQGGYTF. In DNA, the CDR3 is TGTGCCTCAGGACAGGGTGGCTACACCTTC.

This clonotype was counted at least ten times. The chain employs TRBV11-2 and TRBJ1-2; no clear D. Per germline, CDR1 SGHAT and CDR2 FQNNGV. Trimming removed 3 bases at V and 3 bases at J, with 11 bases between. The CDR3 has 14 residues. This CDR3 reads CASSLVERDYGYTF. The CDR3 DNA sequence: TGTGCCAGCAGCTTGGTTGAGCGGGACTATGGCTACACCTTC.

This clonotype came up many times. V gene TRBV7-2 combines with J gene TRBJ2-7; D may correspond to TRBD1 or TRBD2 (5 bases each). V was shortened by 2 bases and J by 2 bases, with 22 bases between the two germline ends. Per germline, CDR1 SGHTA and CDR2 FQGNSA. This CDR3 is built from 18 residues. The chain's CDR3 is CASSLREWDGPVPYEQYF. For the CDR3, the DNA is TGTGCCAGCAGCTTACGTGAGTGGGACGGGCCTGTACCCTACGAGCAGTACTTC. Full variable domain (outside the CDR3, taken from reference TRBV7-2 and TRBJ2-7): GAGVSQSPSNKVTEKGKDVELRCDPISGHTALYWYRQSLGQGLEFLIYFQGNSAPDKSGLPSDRFSAERTGGSVSTLTIQRTQQEDSAVYLCASSLREWDGPVPYEQYFGPGTRLTVT.

This clonotype was recorded once. The rearrangement uses TRBV29-1 and TRBJ2-7; D might be TRBD1 or TRBD2, each matching 5 bases. V dropped 8 bases and J dropped 6 bases, with 17 bases sitting between them. Germline V gene sequence: CDR1 SQVTM, CDR2 ANQGSEA. CDR3 length equals 12 residues. The DNA of the CDR3 is TGCAGCACTACGGGACGGGGCGGCGAGCAGTACTTC. It translates to CSTTGRGGEQYF.

Concerning this clonotype: One base away lies a much larger clone, so this may be a sequencing read error. The chain uses TRBV7-1 and TRBJ1-2; possibly TRBD1 for D (5 bases). TRBV7-1 is an open reading frame, and its role is uncertain. This CDR3 is 15 amino acids long. CDR3 protein: CASSSFATEVYGHTF. As DNA, the CDR3 is TGTGCCAGCAGCTCGTTTGCGACAGAAGTCTATGGCCACACCTTC.

This clonotype was observed at least ten times. The genes are TRBV15 and TRBJ2-5; 7 nucleotides agree with TRBD1. From germline, CDR1 is LNHNV and CDR2 YYDKDF (reference sequence). Trimming at V came to 0 bases and at J to 9 bases, leaving 7 bases not matched to a gene. The CDR3 length is 14 residues. The CDR3 here is CATSRDPGGNAQYF. CDR3 DNA sequence: TGTGCCACCAGCAGAGATCCAGGGGGAAACGCCCAGTACTTC.

Ten or more counts support this clonotype. The chain links TRBV4-2 to TRBJ2-2; D is perhaps TRBD2 (5 bases). Germline V gene data show CDR1 as LGHNA and CDR2 as YNFKEQ. CDR3 length equals 15 residues. V lost 6 bases to trimming and J lost 1 base, with 12 bases between them. This CDR3 reads CASSRGLGNTGELFF. CDR3 DNA: TGTGCCAGCAGTCGAGGACTGGGGAACACCGGGGAGCTGTTTTTT.

The rearrangement joins TRBV10-3 to TRBJ2-7, with 9 bases that match TRBD1. Germline-derived CDR1 and CDR2 are ENHRY and SYGVKD. This CDR3 has 15 amino acids. J was trimmed by 5 bases and V by 8 bases; bases with no gene match: 13. This CDR3 reads CAIGTGTGWQHEQYF. CDR3 nucleotide sequence: TGTGCCATCGGAACCGGGACAGGGTGGCAGCACGAGCAGTACTTC.

As regards this clonotype: A much larger clone differs from this one at a single base, so this may be a read error. The chain combines TRBV7-2 with TRBJ2-7; D unresolved. The CDR3 loop spans 14 amino acids. Germline V CDR1 and CDR2: SGHTA, FQGNSA. The V and J ends lost 0 bases and 7 bases respectively, with 13 bases between them. DNA for the CDR3: TGTGCCAGCAGCTTAGCGCTGCGTTCCAATGAGCAGTACTTC. Amino acid sequence: CASSLALRSNEQYF.

Regarding this clonotype: One end of the junction fails to match germline, which may point to a read error. The chain is built from TRBV7-9 and TRBJ2-7; unclear D gene. Germline CDR1 and CDR2: SEHNR and FQNEAQ (reference sequence). CDR3 length: 14 amino acids. The CDR3 bases are TGTGCCAACAGCTTAGGTCACAGAACCTACGAGCAGTACTTC. Encoded protein: CANSLGHRTYEQYF.

This clonotype was seen repeatedly, ten times or more. The V call is TRBV19, the J call TRBJ1-2; D unresolved. CDR1 is LNHDA and CDR2 is SQIVND in the germline V gene (reference sequence). Deletions cut 3 bases from V and 2 bases from J, with 13 bases between. The CDR3 covers 15 residues. The CDR3 nucleotides read TGTGCCAGTAGTATCGCTTCAAGCTACAACTATGGCTACACCTTC. Translated, it gives CASSIASSYNYGYTF.

This chain links TRBV12-3 or TRBV12-4 with TRBJ1-2; D possibly corresponds to TRBD1 (6 bases). The CDR3 has 14 amino acids. Trimming shortened V by 4 bases and J by 4 bases, and 13 bases separated the two germline ends. The CDR3 region has the DNA TGTGCCAGCAGTTACAGGGCCTCCCTCTATGGCTACACCTTC. Translation: CASSYRASLYGYTF.

This clonotype was detected many times. The genes are TRBV6-1 and TRBJ1-1; the D gene is possibly TRBD1 (6 bases). The CDR3 loop spans 16 amino acids. Deletions cut 1 base from V and 1 base from J, with 13 bases between. Germline CDR1 reads MNHNS; CDR2 reads SASEGT. This chain's CDR3 is CASSEVPGDGNTEAFF. In DNA, the CDR3 is TGTGCCAGCAGTGAAGTTCCAGGGGATGGGAACACTGAAGCTTTCTTT.

The chain links TRBV12-3 or TRBV12-4 to TRBJ1-5; TRBD1 aligns across 8 bases. This CDR3 has 15 amino acids. V lost 6 bases and J lost 2; bases outside the gene matches: 6. This chain's CDR3 is CASSLTDRGNQPQHF. CDR3 nucleotide sequence: TGTGCCAGCAGCTTGACGGACAGGGGCAATCAGCCCCAGCATTTT.

The chain joins TRBV29-1 to TRBJ1-1; D remains unclear. The germline V gene has CDR1 SQVTM and CDR2 ANQGSEA. There are 12 residues in the CDR3. The V end was cut by 6 bases, the J end by 5 bases, with 13 bases between. Here the CDR3 reads CSVEVAGTEAFF. The CDR3 DNA reads TGCAGCGTCGAGGTGGCGGGAACTGAAGCTTTCTTT.

In this sample, this clonotype turned up many times. A read error is possible here, since a much larger clone lies one base away. V gene TRBV9 combines with J gene TRBJ1-3; unclear D gene. The V end lost 0 bases, the J end lost 2 bases, and 9 bases lay between the germline ends. The CDR3 contains 15 residues. Per germline, CDR1 SGDLS and CDR2 YYNGEE. The chain's CDR3 is CASSVDNATGNTIYF. The CDR3 DNA reads as TGTGCCAGCAGCGTAGACAACGCCACTGGAAACACCATATATTTT.

The CDR3 sequence is CASSYTGSSEKLFF. The DNA for the CDR3 is TGTGCCAGCAGCTATACCGGCAGCAGTGAAAAACTGTTTTTT. This chain joins TRBV7-9 and TRBJ1-4; D ambiguous. The V end lost 4 bases, the J end lost 7 bases, and 13 bases lay between the germline ends. The V gene's germline CDR1 is SEHNR and CDR2 FQNEAQ (reference sequence). The CDR3 loop spans 14 amino acids.